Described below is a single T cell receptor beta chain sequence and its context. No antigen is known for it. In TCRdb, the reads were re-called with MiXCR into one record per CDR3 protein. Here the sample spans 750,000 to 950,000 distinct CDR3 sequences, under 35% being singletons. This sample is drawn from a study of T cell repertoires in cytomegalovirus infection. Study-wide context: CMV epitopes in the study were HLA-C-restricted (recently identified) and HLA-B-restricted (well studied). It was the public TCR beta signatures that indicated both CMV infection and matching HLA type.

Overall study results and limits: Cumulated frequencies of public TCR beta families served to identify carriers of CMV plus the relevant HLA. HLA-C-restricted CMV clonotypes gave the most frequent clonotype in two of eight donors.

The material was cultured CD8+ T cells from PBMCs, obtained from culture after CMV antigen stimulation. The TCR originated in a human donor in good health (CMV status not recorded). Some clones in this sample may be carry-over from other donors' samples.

The CDR3 DNA sequence: TGTGCCACACACCCGGACGCGGAACACACAGATACGCAGTATTTT. Encoded protein: CATHPDAEHTDTQYF. This chain joins TRBV10-3 and TRBJ2-3; D unresolved. V was cut by 10 bases and J by 2 bases, with 19 bases left in between. Germline CDR1 is ENHRY and CDR2 is SYGVKD. The CDR3 runs 15 residues.